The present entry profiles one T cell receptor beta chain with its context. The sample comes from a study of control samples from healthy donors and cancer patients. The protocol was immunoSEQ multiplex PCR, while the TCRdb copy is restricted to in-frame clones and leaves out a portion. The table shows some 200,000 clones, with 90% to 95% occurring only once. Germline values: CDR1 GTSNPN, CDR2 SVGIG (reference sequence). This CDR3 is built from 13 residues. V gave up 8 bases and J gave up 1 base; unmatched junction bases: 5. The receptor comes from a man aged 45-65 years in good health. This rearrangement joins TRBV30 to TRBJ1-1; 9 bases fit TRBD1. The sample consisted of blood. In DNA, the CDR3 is TGTGCCCGGGGGACAGGGCGGAACACTGAAGCTTTCTTT. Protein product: CARGTGRNTEAFF.